Presented here are 12 T cell receptor beta chains from one specimen sequenced in a study of T cells in Graves' hyperthyroidism and ophthalmopathy. Template material for amplifying TCR beta CDR3 regions consisted of RNA transcripts. Researchers ran a first-round RT-PCR on the TCR CDR3 using the HTBI primer set. TCRdb reprocessed the multiplex PCR reads via MiXCR and lists one record per CDR3 protein. Of about 500,000 distinct CDR3 sequences listed, approximately 14% are singletons. The sample consisted of blood. The receptors shown here come from a woman aged 18-29 years with Graves' hyperthyroidism.

This clonotype was picked up many times. The rearrangement links TRBV10-3 to TRBJ1-2, with 10 positions matching TRBD1. The CDR3 runs 15 residues. The trim removed 6 bases at V and 4 bases at J, leaving 8 bases unmatched. CDR1 and CDR2 from the germline V gene are ENHRY and SYGVKD. DNA of the CDR3: TGTGCCATCAGCGAGAGGACAGGGGGAATCTATGGCTACACCTTC. Translation: CAISERTGGIYGYTF.

The table lists this clonotype with many counts. This chain uses TRBV20-1 with TRBJ2-1; TRBD2 agrees at 12 bases. CDR3 length equals 13 residues. V shed 8 bases, J shed 6 bases, and the junction held 5 bases outside the gene matches. CDR1 and CDR2 (germline): DFQATT, SNEGSKA (reference sequence). CDR3 protein: CSFLAGGGNEQFF. The CDR3 coding sequence is TGCAGTTTCCTAGCGGGAGGGGGCAATGAGCAGTTCTTC.

Note on this clonotype: This may be a read error: a much more frequent sequence differs by one nucleotide. Written as DNA, the CDR3 is TGTGCCAGCAGCTTAGGACAGGGTGTCACTGAAGCTTTCTTT. Encoded protein: CASSLGQGVTEAFF. The V call is TRBV11-2, the J call TRBJ1-1, with 7 bases fitting TRBD1. The trim removed 1 base at V and 4 bases at J, leaving 3 bases unmatched. This CDR3 region has 14 residues. Germline lookup yields CDR1 SGHAT and CDR2 FQNNGV. The variable domain in full, with the rest retrieved from reference TRBV11-2 and TRBJ1-1, is EAGVAQSPRYKIIEKRQSVAFWCNPISGHATLYWYQQILGQGPKLLIQFQNNGVVDDSQLPKDRFSAERLKGVDSTLKIQPAKLEDSAVYLCASSLGQGVTEAFFGQGTRLTVV.

At least ten counts were recorded for this clonotype. V usage is TRBV30 and J usage is TRBJ1-3; D is unresolved. The V gene's germline CDR1 is GTSNPN and CDR2 SVGIG (reference sequence). The CDR3 is made up of 14 amino acids. Trimming stripped 2 bases from V and 7 bases from J, with 15 bases between. CDR3 protein: CAWSISYSRNTIYF. CDR3 DNA sequence: TGTGCCTGGAGTATTTCCTACAGTCGGAACACCATATATTTT.

This clonotype occurred many times. The chain joins TRBV7-9 to TRBJ2-2; D is unresolved. The CDR3 has 15 residues. Trimming took off 5 bases at V and 7 bases at J, with 17 bases between the two ends. Per germline, CDR1 SEHNR and CDR2 FQNEAQ (reference sequence). CDR3 nucleotides: TGTGCCAGCAGCCGCGGCTCACTTGGTAGCGGGGAGCTGTTTTTT. Its protein product is CASSRGSLGSGELFF.

This clonotype has just a few counts. The chain uses TRBV2 and TRBJ2-1; the D is unclear. The CDR3 sequence is 10 residues long. CDR1 is SNHLY and CDR2 is FYNNEI in the germline V gene. V was cut by 3 bases and J by 9 bases, with 3 bases left in between. CDR3 in DNA: TGTGCCAGCAGTGAGCTTGAGCAGTTCTTC. Translated, it gives CASSELEQFF.

This clonotype was seen ten or more times. The chain employs TRBV6-1 and TRBJ2-7; no firm D call. V was clipped by 4 bases and J by 4 bases, with 14 bases between them. The V gene's germline CDR1 is MNHNS and CDR2 SASEGT. The CDR3 loop spans 14 amino acids. Written as DNA, the CDR3 is TGTGCCAGCAGTGTTCACCGGTGGGGTTACGAGCAGTACTTC. Its protein is CASSVHRWGYEQYF.

In this sample, this clonotype turned up a few times. The rearrangement links TRBV29-1 to TRBJ2-5; 11 positions agree with TRBD2. Germline V lookup: CDR1 SQVTM, CDR2 ANQGSEA. The CDR3 sequence is 15 residues long. V lost 6 bases and J lost 3; bases outside the gene matches: 9. The chain's CDR3 is CSVDGTSGKKETQYF. CDR3 DNA sequence: TGCAGCGTAGATGGGACTAGCGGAAAGAAAGAGACCCAGTACTTC.

This clonotype was observed many times. The chain joins TRBV6-2 or TRBV6-3 to TRBJ1-2; no clear D gene. There are 11 residues in the CDR3. Trimming cost V 6 bases and J 8 bases, with 10 bases left between them. Germline V gene sequence: CDR1 MNHEY, CDR2 SVGEGT. CDR3 DNA sequence: TGTGCCAGCAGCCTCCGGCGAGGCTACACCTTC. It translates to CASSLRRGYTF.

Ten or more counts support this clonotype. The V gene is TRBV2, the J gene TRBJ1-5; weak D call: TRBD1 (5 bases). Germline CDR1 reads SNHLY; CDR2 reads FYNNEI. The CDR3 is 12 residues long. V lost 8 bases and J 1 base, leaving 6 bases between the germline ends. The CDR3 DNA sequence: TGTGCCAGCGGGGGAAGCAATCAGCCCCAGCATTTT. Residues: CASGGSNQPQHF.

This clonotype was found many times. The chain has TRBV7-8 and TRBJ2-7; D could derive from TRBD1 or TRBD2 (6 bases each). The V and J ends lost 0 bases and 6 bases respectively, with 12 bases between them. This CDR3 is built from 14 residues. The germline gives CDR1 SGHVS, CDR2 FQNEAQ. CDR3 amino acids: CASSLAGGRSEQYF. The CDR3 nucleotides are TGTGCCAGCAGCTTAGCCGGGGGCAGGAGCGAGCAGTACTTC.

V usage is TRBV20-1 and J usage is TRBJ2-2; 12 bases fit TRBD2. With V trimmed by 3 bases and J by 3 bases, 2 bases remained unmatched. The germline V gene has CDR1 DFQATT and CDR2 SNEGSKA (reference sequence). The CDR3 is made up of 15 amino acids. CDR3 sequence reads: CSASPSGRDTGELFF. CDR3 nucleotide sequence: TGCAGTGCTAGTCCTAGCGGGAGGGACACCGGGGAGCTGTTTTTT.